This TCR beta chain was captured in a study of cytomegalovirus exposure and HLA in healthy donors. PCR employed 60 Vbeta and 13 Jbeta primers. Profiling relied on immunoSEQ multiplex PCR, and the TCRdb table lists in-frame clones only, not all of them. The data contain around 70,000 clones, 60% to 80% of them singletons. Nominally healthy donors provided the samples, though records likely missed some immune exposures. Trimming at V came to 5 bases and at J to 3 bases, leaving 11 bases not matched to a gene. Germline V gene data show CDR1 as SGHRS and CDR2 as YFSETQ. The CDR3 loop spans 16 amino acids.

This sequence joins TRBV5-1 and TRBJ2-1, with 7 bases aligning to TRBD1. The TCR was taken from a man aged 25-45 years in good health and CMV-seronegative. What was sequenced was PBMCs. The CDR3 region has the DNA TGCGCCAGCAGGCTTGAACCGGGACAGTTCTACAATGAGCAGTTCTTC. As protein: CASRLEPGQFYNEQFF. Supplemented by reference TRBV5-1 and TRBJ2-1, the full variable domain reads KAGVTQTPRYLIKTRGQQVTLSCSPISGHRSVSWYQQTPGQGLQFLFEYFSETQRNKGNFPGRFSGRQFSNSRSEMNVSTLELGDSALYLCASRLEPGQFYNEQFFGPGTRLTVL.